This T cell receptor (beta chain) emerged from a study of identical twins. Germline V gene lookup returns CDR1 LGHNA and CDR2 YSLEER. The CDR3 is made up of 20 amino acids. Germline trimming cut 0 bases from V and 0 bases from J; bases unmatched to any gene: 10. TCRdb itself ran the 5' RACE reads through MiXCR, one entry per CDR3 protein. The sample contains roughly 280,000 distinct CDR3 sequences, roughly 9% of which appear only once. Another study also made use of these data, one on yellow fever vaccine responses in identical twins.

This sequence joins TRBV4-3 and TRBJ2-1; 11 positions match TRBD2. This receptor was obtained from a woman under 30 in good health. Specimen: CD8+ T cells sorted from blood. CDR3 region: CASSQERTSGRPSSYNEQFF. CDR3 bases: TGCGCCAGCAGCCAAGAACGAACTAGCGGGAGACCGAGCTCCTACAATGAGCAGTTCTTC.